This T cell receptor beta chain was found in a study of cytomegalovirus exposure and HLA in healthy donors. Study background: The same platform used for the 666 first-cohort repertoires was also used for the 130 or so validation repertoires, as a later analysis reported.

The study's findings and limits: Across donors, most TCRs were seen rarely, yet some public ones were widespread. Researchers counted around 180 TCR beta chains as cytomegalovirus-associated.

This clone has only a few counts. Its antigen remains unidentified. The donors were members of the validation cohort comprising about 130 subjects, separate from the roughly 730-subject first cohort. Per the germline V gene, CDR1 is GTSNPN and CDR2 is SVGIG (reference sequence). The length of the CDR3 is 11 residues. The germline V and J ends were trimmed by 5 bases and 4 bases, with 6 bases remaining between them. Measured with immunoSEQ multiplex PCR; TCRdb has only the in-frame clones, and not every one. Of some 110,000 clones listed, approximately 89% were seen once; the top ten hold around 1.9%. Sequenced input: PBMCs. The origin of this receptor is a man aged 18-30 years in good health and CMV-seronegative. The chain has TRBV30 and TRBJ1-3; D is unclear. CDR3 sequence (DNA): TGTGCCTGGGAGCGGGGAAACACCATATATTTT. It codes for CAWERGNTIYF.